This TCR beta chain was sequenced during a study of blood T cells in healthy people across ages. Study-wide findings and caveats: Diversity estimated from one million T cells was considered an underestimate.

This clonotype appeared a few times. Antigen unknown. CDR1 and CDR2 (germline): SGHRS, YFSETQ. The V and J ends lost 2 bases and 8 bases respectively, with 10 bases between them. This CDR3 has 12 amino acids. With a J-beta primer mix and a sample-barcoded 5' primer, a second PCR ran 7 to 11 cycles. Via MiXCR, TCRdb re-called the 5' RACE reads, giving one row per CDR3 protein. The profile shows around 500,000 distinct CDR3 sequences, around 48% of them singletons. The chain employs TRBV5-1 and TRBJ1-2; D perhaps matches TRBD1 (6 bases). Sequenced material: blood. The source is an elderly man in good health. CDR3 nucleotide sequence: TGCGCCAGCAGCTTCTCTGGACAGGGCTACACCTTC. Translation gives CASSFSGQGYTF.